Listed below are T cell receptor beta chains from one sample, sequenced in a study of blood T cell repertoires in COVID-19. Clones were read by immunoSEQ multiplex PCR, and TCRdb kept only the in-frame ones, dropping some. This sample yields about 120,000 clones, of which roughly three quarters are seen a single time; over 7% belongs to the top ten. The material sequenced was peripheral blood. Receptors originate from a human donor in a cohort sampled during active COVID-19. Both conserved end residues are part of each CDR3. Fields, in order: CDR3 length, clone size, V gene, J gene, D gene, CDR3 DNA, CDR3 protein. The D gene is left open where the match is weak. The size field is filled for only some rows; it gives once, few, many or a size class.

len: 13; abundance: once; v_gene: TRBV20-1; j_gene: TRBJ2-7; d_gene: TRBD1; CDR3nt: TGCAGTGCTAGTACCGGGACAGCACTCGAGCAGTACTTC; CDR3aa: CSASTGTALEQYF
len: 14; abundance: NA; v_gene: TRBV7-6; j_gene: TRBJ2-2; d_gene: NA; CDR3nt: TGTGCCAGCAGGCCGAGAGTTGACACCGGGGAGCTGTTTTTT; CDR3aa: CASRPRVDTGELFF
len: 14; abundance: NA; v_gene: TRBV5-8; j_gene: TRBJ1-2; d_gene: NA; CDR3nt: TGTGCCAGCAGCTTGGGACAGCCCTTCTATGGCTACACCTTC; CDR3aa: CASSLGQPFYGYTF
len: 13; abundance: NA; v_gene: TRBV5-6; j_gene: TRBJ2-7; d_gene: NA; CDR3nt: TGTGCCAGCAGCTTCAGGCAGCCCGGCGAGCAGTACTTC; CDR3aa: CASSFRQPGEQYF
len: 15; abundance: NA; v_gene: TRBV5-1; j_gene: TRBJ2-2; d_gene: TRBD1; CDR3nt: TGCGCCAGCAGCCTGGACAGGGGTATCCCCGGGGAGCTGTTTTTT; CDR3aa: CASSLDRGIPGELFF
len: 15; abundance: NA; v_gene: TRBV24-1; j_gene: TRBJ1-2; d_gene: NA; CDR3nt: TGTGCCACCAGCCTTCAGGACAGCTCTAACTATGGCTACACCTTC; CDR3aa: CATSLQDSSNYGYTF
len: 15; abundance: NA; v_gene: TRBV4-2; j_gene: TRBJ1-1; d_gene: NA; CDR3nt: TGTGCCAGCAGCCATGGCATTGGTGGGAACACTGAAGCTTTCTTT; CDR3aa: CASSHGIGGNTEAFF
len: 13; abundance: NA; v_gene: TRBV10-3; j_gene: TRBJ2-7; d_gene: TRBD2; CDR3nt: TGTGCCATCACTGAGCGGGAAGCCTACGAGCAGTACTTC; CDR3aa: CAITEREAYEQYF
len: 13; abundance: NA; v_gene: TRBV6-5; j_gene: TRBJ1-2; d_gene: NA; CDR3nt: TGTGCCAGCAGGGACCAGGGGATCGGCGGCTACACCTTC; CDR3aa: CASRDQGIGGYTF
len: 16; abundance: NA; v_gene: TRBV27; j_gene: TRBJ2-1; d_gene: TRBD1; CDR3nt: TGTGCCAGCAGTTTAGGGTCGCGGACAGGGTACAATGAGCAGTTCTTC; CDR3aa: CASSLGSRTGYNEQFF
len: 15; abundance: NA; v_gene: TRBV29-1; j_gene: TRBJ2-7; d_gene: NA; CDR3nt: TGCAGCGTTGAAGATCCGGGACTTCCGTCCTACGAGCAGTACTTC; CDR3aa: CSVEDPGLPSYEQYF
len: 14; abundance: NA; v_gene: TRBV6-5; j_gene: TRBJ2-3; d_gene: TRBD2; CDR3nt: TGTGCCAGCAGAGGACTAGCGGGCACAGATACGCAGTATTTT; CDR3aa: CASRGLAGTDTQYF
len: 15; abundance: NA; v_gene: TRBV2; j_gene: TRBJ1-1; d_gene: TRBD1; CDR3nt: TGTGCCAGCAGTCCCGACAGGGGAAGGAACACTGAAGCTTTCTTT; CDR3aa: CASSPDRGRNTEAFF
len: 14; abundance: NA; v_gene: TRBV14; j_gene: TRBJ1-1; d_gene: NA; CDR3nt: TGTGCCAGCAGCCTAACAGGGCGCAAGACTGAAGCTTTCTTT; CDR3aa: CASSLTGRKTEAFF
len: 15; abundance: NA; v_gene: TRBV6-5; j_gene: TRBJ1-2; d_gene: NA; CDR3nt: TGTGCCAGCAGTCTCGAGCCGGGACAAAACTATGGCTACACCTTC; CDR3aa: CASSLEPGQNYGYTF
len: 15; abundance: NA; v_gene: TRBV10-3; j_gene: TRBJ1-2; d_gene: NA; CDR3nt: TGTGCCATCAGTGAGTCGAGCAGGACTAACTATGGCTACACCTTC; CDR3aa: CAISESSRTNYGYTF
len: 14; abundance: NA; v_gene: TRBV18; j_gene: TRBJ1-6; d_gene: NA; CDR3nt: TGTGCCAGCTCACCACCGAAAGGACAATCACCCCTCCACTTT; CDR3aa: CASSPPKGQSPLHF
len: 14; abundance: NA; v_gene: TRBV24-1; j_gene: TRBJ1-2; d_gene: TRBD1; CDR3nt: TGTGCCACCAGTGGTCAGGGGGTGGACTATGGCTACACCTTC; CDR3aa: CATSGQGVDYGYTF
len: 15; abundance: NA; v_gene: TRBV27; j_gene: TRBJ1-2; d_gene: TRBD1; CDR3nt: TGTGCCAGCAGACTAGGGGACAGGGTCGGGTATGGCTACACCTTC; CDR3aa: CASRLGDRVGYGYTF
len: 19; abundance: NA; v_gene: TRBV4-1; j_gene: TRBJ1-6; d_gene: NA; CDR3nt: TGCGCCAGCAGCCAAGATGGTTTCCCGAGCAGGGTGTTTAGTTCACCCCTCCACTTT; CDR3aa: CASSQDGFPSRVFSSPLHF
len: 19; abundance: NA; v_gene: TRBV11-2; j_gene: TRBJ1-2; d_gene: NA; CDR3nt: TGTGCCAGCAGCCTTCTCCCTCTTGGTACAGGGCTCCCAAGCAATGGGTACACCTTC; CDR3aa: CASSLLPLGTGLPSNGYTF
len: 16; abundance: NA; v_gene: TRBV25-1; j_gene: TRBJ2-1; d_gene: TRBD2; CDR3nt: TGTGCCAGCAGTTCAACTAGCGGGAGGGCCATGGATGAGCAGTTCTTC; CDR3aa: CASSSTSGRAMDEQFF
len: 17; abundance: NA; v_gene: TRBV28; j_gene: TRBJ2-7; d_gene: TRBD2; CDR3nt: TGTGCCAGCAGTTCAACAACTAGCGGGAGGCAATCCTACGAGCAGTACTTC; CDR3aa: CASSSTTSGRQSYEQYF
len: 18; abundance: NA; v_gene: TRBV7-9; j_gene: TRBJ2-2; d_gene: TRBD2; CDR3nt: TGTGCCAGCAGACGTCCGGGACTAGCGGGAGGGCCCACCGGGGAGCTGTTTTTT; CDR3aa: CASRRPGLAGGPTGELFF
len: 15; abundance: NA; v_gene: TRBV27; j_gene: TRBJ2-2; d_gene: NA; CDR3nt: TGTGCCAGCAGTGGACCACTAGTTCCGGCCGGGGAGCTGTTTTTT; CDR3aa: CASSGPLVPAGELFF
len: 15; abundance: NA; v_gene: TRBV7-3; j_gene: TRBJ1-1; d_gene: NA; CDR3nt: TGTGCCAGCAGCTTACAGGCCGCAAGAAACACTGAAGCTTTCTTT; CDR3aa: CASSLQAARNTEAFF
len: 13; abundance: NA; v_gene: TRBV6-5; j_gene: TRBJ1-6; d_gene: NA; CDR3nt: TGTGGATCTGGGACATCCTATAATTCACCCCTCCACTTT; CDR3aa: CGSGTSYNSPLHF
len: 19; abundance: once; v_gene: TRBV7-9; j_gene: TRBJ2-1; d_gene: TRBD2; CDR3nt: TGTGCCAGCAGCTTACCGGGACTAGCGGGTAAACACTCCTACAATGAGCAGTTCTTC; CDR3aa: CASSLPGLAGKHSYNEQFF
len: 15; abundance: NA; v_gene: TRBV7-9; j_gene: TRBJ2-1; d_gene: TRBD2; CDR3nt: TGTGCCAGCACCCCGGGGGGGGCACCTATCAATGAGCAGTTCTTC; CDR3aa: CASTPGGAPINEQFF
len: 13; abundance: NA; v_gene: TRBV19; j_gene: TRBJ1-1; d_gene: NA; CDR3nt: TGTGCCAGTAGTACCTACGGAGACACTGAAGCTTTCTTT; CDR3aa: CASSTYGDTEAFF
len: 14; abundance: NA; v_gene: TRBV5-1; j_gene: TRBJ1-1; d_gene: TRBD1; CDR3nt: TGCGCCAGCAGCTGGGACAGTTTGAACACTGAAGCTTTCTTT; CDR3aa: CASSWDSLNTEAFF
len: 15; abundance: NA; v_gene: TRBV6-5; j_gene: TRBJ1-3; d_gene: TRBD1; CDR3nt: TGTGCCAGCAGCCCGGGACAGTCCTCTGGAAACACCATATATTTT; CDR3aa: CASSPGQSSGNTIYF
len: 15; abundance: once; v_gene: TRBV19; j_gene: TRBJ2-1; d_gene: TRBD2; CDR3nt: TGTGCCAGTAGTATAGTGCTAGCGGGAGCCCATGAGCAGTTCTTC; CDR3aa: CASSIVLAGAHEQFF
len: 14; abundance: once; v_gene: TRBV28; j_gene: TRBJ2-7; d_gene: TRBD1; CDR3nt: TGTGCCAGCAGTTTTTTTCGGACAGGGGAGGAGCAGTACTTC; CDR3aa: CASSFFRTGEEQYF
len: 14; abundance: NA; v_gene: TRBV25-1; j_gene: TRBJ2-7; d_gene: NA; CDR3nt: TGTGCCAGCAGTGACCGGGGGTATAGCTACGAGCAGTACTTC; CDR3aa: CASSDRGYSYEQYF
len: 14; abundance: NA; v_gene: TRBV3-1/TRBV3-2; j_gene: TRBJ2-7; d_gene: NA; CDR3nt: TGTGCCAGCAGCCCCCTACAGGGATCCTACGAGCAGTACTTC; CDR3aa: CASSPLQGSYEQYF
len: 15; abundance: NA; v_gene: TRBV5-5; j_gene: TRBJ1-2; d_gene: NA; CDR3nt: TGTGCCAGCAGCTTGGGGCCAACAGCTAACTATGGCTACACCTTC; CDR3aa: CASSLGPTANYGYTF
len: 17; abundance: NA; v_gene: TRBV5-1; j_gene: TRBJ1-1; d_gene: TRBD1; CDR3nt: TGCGCCAGCAGTGCCGGGACAGGGATTAACATGAACACTGAAGCTTTCTTT; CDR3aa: CASSAGTGINMNTEAFF
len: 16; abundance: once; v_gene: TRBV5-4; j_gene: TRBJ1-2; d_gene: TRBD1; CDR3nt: TGTGCCAGCAGCTTGGGACCAGGGGGCCCTAACTATGGCTACACCTTC; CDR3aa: CASSLGPGGPNYGYTF
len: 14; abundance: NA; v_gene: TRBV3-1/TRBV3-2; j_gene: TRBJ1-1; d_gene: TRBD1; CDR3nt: TGTGCCAGCAGCCATAGGGACAGGAACACTGAAGCTTTCTTT; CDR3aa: CASSHRDRNTEAFF
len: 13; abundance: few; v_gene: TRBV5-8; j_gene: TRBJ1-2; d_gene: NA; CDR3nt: TGTGCCAGCAGCCTCAGGACTAACTATGGCTACACCTTC; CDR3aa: CASSLRTNYGYTF
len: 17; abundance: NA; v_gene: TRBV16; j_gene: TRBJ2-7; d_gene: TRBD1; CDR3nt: TGTGCCAGCAGTCAAACCCCGGGACAGGGTGCCTCCTACGAGCAGTACTTC; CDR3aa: CASSQTPGQGASYEQYF
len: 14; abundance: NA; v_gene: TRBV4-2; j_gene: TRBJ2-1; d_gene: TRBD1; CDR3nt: TGTGCCAGCAACCAGCCAGGGGGCGAGGGGGAGCAGTTCTTC; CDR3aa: CASNQPGGEGEQFF
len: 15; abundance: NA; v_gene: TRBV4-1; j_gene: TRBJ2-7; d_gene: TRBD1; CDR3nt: TGCGCCAGCAGCCAGGACCGGGACAGCAAATACGAGCAGTACTTC; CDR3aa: CASSQDRDSKYEQYF
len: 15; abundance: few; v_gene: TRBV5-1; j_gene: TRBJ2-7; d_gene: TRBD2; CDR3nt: TGCGCCAGCAGCTTGGTTAGCGGGAGCTCCTACGAGCAGTACTTC; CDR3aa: CASSLVSGSSYEQYF
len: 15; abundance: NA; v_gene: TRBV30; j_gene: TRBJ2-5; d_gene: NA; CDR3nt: TGTGCCTCAGGAGCCAGGACTAGGGGGCAAGAGACCCAGTACTTC; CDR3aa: CASGARTRGQETQYF
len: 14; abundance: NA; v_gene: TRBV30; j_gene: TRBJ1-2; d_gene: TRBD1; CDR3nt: TGTGCCTGGAGCCTCGGACAGGGAAGGGGTGGCTACACCTTC; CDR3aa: CAWSLGQGRGGYTF
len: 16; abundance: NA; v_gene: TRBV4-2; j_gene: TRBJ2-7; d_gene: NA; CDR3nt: TGTGCCAGCAGCCAATATAAAGGGGGAGGGTCCTACGAGCAGTACTTC; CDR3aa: CASSQYKGGGSYEQYF
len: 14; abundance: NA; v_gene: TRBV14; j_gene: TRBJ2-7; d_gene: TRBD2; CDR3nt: TGTGCCAGCAGCCAACGGACTAGCGTCCTCGAGCAGTACTTC; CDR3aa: CASSQRTSVLEQYF
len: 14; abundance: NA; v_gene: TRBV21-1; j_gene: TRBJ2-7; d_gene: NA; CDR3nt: TGTGCCAGCAGCAACCGGGACAAGGGGCCCGAGCAGTACTTC; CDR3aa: CASSNRDKGPEQYF
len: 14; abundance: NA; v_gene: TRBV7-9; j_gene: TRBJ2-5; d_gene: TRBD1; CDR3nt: TGTGCCAGCAGCCCGGGACAGGGGGCGCAGACCCAGTACTTC; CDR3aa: CASSPGQGAQTQYF
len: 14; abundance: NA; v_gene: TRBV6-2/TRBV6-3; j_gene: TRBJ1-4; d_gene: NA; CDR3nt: TGTGCCAGCAGTTGGGGCTCGGCAGGAGAAAAACTGTTTTTT; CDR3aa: CASSWGSAGEKLFF
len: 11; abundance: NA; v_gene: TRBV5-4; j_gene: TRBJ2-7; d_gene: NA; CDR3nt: TGTGCCAGCAGCGTAAGCGGGGAGCAGTACTTC; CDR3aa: CASSVSGEQYF
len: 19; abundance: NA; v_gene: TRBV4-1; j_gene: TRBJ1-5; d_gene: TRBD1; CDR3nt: TGCGCCAGCAGCCACCTGCCGGGACAGGGGATCCATAGCAATCAGCCCCAGCATTTT; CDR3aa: CASSHLPGQGIHSNQPQHF
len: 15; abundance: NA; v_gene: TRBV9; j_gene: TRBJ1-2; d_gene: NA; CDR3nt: TGTGCCAGCAGCCCCGTGGGGCAGGCTAAAAATGGCTACACCTTC; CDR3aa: CASSPVGQAKNGYTF
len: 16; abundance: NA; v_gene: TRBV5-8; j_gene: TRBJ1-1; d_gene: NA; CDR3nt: TGTGCCAGCAGCTTGGGTGCGATCAGGTGGGTCGGTGAAGCTTTCTTT; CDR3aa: CASSLGAIRWVGEAFF
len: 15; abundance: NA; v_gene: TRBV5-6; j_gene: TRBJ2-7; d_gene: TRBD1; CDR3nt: TGTGCCAGCAGCCACCGGGACAGGGTATTGTACGAGCAGTACTTC; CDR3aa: CASSHRDRVLYEQYF